Listed below are T cell receptor beta chains from one sample, sequenced in a study of control samples from healthy donors and cancer patients. Only in-frame clones appear in the TCRdb table, and some are missing; sequencing was by immunoSEQ multiplex PCR. This sample has around 130,000 clones, with about 83% found just once. Sequencing input: blood. These receptors all come from a man younger than 40 in good health. CDR3s include the opening cysteine and the closing phenylalanine or tryptophan. The order of the fields is V gene, D gene, clone size, J gene, CDR3 protein, CDR3 DNA. The D gene is left open where the match is weak. The size field is filled for only some rows; it gives once, few, many or a size class.

TRBV5-1	.	.	TRBJ2-7	CASSLGRTYEQYF	TGCGCCAGCAGCTTGGGTAGGACCTACGAGCAGTACTTC
TRBV5-4	.	.	TRBJ1-6	CASSLGSSYNSPLHF	TGTGCCAGCAGCTTGGGGAGCTCCTATAATTCACCCCTCCACTTT
TRBV25-1	.	.	TRBJ2-2	CASSEQAKNTGELFF	TGTGCCAGCAGTGAACAGGCCAAAAACACCGGGGAGCTGTTTTTT
TRBV7-9	TRBD1	.	TRBJ1-3	CASGRQGGGAGNTIYF	TGTGCCAGCGGTAGACAGGGTGGTGGAGCTGGAAACACCATATATTTT
TRBV12-3/TRBV12-4	TRBD1	once	TRBJ1-5	CASSFTGGQPQHF	TGTGCCAGCAGTTTCACAGGGGGTCAGCCCCAGCATTTT
TRBV14	.	.	TRBJ1-2	CASSPMGYGYTF	TGTGCCAGCTCACCGATGGGGTATGGCTACACCTTC
TRBV29-1	.	.	TRBJ1-5	CSVQVGSNQPQHF	TGCAGCGTTCAGGTGGGGAGCAATCAGCCCCAGCATTTT
TRBV5-5	.	.	TRBJ2-7	CASSLGQYSYEQYF	TGTGCCAGCAGCTTGGGACAGTACTCCTACGAGCAGTACTTC
TRBV7-9	.	few	TRBJ2-1	CASSRSELNEQFF	TGTGCCAGCAGCCGCAGCGAACTGAATGAGCAGTTCTTC
TRBV25-1	.	.	TRBJ1-2	CASSESGFYGYTF	TGTGCCAGCAGTGAATCAGGGTTCTATGGCTACACCTTC
TRBV4-1	TRBD2	.	TRBJ2-1	CASSRLFAPSGGNEQFF	TGCGCCAGCAGCCGTTTATTTGCCCCTAGCGGGGGGAATGAGCAGTTCTTC
TRBV6-5	.	.	TRBJ1-1	CASSIRDGLNTEAFF	TGTGCCAGCAGTATCCGGGACGGACTGAACACTGAAGCTTTCTTT
TRBV7-9	.	.	TRBJ1-1	CASTSLSSEAFF	TGTGCCAGCACCTCATTGTCCAGCGAAGCTTTCTTT
TRBV3-1/TRBV3-2	.	.	TRBJ2-2	CASSLRPDGKLFF	TGTGCCAGCAGCCTCCGCCCCGACGGGAAGCTGTTTTTT
TRBV19	TRBD1	.	TRBJ1-6	CASSITGVESPLHF	TGTGCCAGTAGTATCACAGGGGTGGAATCACCCCTCCACTTT
TRBV7-3	TRBD1	.	TRBJ1-2	CASSQGGTGGGGGYTF	TGTGCCAGCAGCCAAGGCGGGACAGGGGGCGGAGGTGGCTACACCTTC
TRBV5-6	TRBD1	.	TRBJ2-2	CASSRGQGTGELFF	TGTGCCAGCAGCCGGGGACAGGGGACCGGGGAGCTGTTTTTT
TRBV3-1/TRBV3-2	.	.	TRBJ1-4	CASSHRGANEKLFF	TGTGCCAGCAGCCACCGAGGGGCTAATGAAAAACTGTTTTTT
TRBV5-6	.	once	TRBJ2-3	CASSLSSFGGSSIDTQYF	TGTGCCAGCAGCTTATCGTCATTTGGGGGGTCTTCGATCGATACGCAGTATTTT
TRBV5-6	.	few	TRBJ1-2	CASSRSLVGYTF	TGTGCCAGCAGCCGGTCGCTGGTTGGCTACACCTTC
TRBV11-3	TRBD1	.	TRBJ2-6	CASSLDGQGAGANVLTF	TGTGCCAGCAGCTTAGATGGACAGGGGGCTGGGGCCAACGTCCTGACTTTC
TRBV6-5	.	.	TRBJ1-4	CASRWGEKLFF	TGTGCCAGCAGATGGGGCGAAAAACTGTTTTTT
TRBV19	.	.	TRBJ2-2	CASSIGSGNTGELFF	TGTGCCAGTAGTATAGGATCGGGGAACACCGGGGAGCTGTTTTTT
TRBV29-1	.	.	TRBJ1-2	CSVEDRGQGYGYTF	TGCAGCGTTGAAGATCGAGGGCAGGGTTATGGCTACACCTTC
TRBV7-9	.	.	TRBJ1-2	CASSGGRWPQDYGYTF	TGTGCCAGCAGCGGCGGACGGTGGCCCCAAGACTATGGCTACACCTTC
TRBV15	TRBD1	.	TRBJ1-1	CATSRDRAGGITEAFF	TGTGCCACCAGCAGAGATAGGGCAGGGGGAATTACTGAAGCTTTCTTT
TRBV10-1	.	.	TRBJ1-3	CASSENVGNTIYF	TGCGCCAGCAGTGAGAACGTCGGAAACACCATATATTTT
TRBV4-1	.	few	TRBJ1-5	CASSQDKWQAVGQPQHF	TGCGCCAGCAGCCAAGATAAGTGGCAGGCGGTAGGTCAGCCCCAGCATTTT
TRBV18	TRBD1	.	TRBJ1-1	CASSPSGQGTEAFF	TGTGCCAGCTCACCTTCGGGACAGGGCACTGAAGCTTTCTTT
TRBV18	.	.	TRBJ1-1	CASSPPNNVNTEAFF	TGTGCCAGCTCACCACCAAATAACGTGAACACTGAAGCTTTCTTT
TRBV11-2	.	few	TRBJ1-1	CASSLGPGNTEAFF	TGTGCCAGCAGCTTAGGTCCCGGGAACACTGAAGCTTTCTTT
TRBV5-1	.	.	TRBJ2-3	CASSLGGHPTDTQYF	TGCGCCAGCAGCTTGGGGGGACACCCCACAGATACGCAGTATTTT
TRBV11-2	.	.	TRBJ1-1	CASSLNRQNEAFF	TGTGCCAGCAGCTTAAATCGACAGAATGAAGCTTTCTTT
TRBV7-8	.	.	TRBJ2-5	CASSSGQLQETQYF	TGTGCCAGCAGCTCTGGACAGCTCCAAGAGACCCAGTACTTC
TRBV5-4	.	.	TRBJ1-1	CASSLQWGMNTEAFF	TGTGCCAGCAGCTTACAGTGGGGCATGAACACTGAAGCTTTCTTT
TRBV6-6	.	.	TRBJ1-1	CASTLDGNTEAFF	TGTGCCAGCACCCTCGACGGGAACACTGAAGCTTTCTTT
TRBV9	.	.	TRBJ1-3	CASSVGGAGNTIYF	TGTGCCAGCAGCGTAGGTGGGGCTGGAAACACCATATATTTT
TRBV15	.	.	TRBJ2-7	CATSRSRGASYEQYF	TGTGCCACCAGCAGGTCCCGTGGAGCCTCCTACGAGCAGTACTTC
TRBV3-1/TRBV3-2	.	.	TRBJ2-3	CASSRRQATDTQYF	TGTGCCAGCAGCCGACGCCAAGCCACAGATACGCAGTATTTT
TRBV2	TRBD1	.	TRBJ2-4	CASRSGTGARAKNIQYF	TGTGCCAGCAGGTCCGGGACAGGGGCGAGGGCCAAAAACATTCAGTACTTC
TRBV5-1	.	.	TRBJ1-3	CASRGTDSGNTIYF	TGCGCCAGCAGGGGGACGGACTCTGGAAACACCATATATTTT
TRBV5-1	.	.	TRBJ1-1	CASSLDTPEAFF	TGCGCCAGCAGCTTGGATACACCTGAAGCTTTCTTT
TRBV9	.	.	TRBJ2-5	CASTGTEETQYF	TGTGCCAGCACCGGAACCGAAGAGACCCAGTACTTC
TRBV27	.	.	TRBJ2-1	CASSLEQSSYNEQFF	TGTGCCAGCAGTTTAGAACAGAGCTCCTACAATGAGCAGTTCTTC
TRBV3-1/TRBV3-2	TRBD1	few	TRBJ1-1	CASSRGQLLEAFF	TGTGCCAGCAGCCGGGGACAGCTCCTTGAAGCTTTCTTT
TRBV30	.	.	TRBJ1-5	CAWSVGNGNQPQHF	TGTGCCTGGAGTGTTGGGAACGGCAATCAGCCCCAGCATTTT
TRBV12-3/TRBV12-4	.	.	TRBJ2-5	CASSFGVDKTQYF	TGTGCCAGCAGTTTTGGTGTGGATAAGACCCAGTACTTC
TRBV5-1	TRBD1	few	TRBJ1-1	CASRTRQGLNTEAFF	TGCGCCAGCAGAACACGACAGGGCTTGAACACTGAAGCTTTCTTT
TRBV12-3/TRBV12-4	.	.	TRBJ1-6	CASRLTAESPLHF	TGTGCCAGCAGGCTGACAGCCGAGTCACCCCTCCACTTT
TRBV29-1	TRBD1	once	TRBJ1-6	CRFPPEGQGRVRSSYNSPLHF	TGCAGGTTCCCTCCCGAGGGACAGGGTCGAGTACGCAGCTCCTATAATTCACCCCTCCACTTT
TRBV5-1	.	once	TRBJ2-6	CASSLVSVTASGANVLTF	TGCGCCAGCAGCTTAGTAAGCGTTACAGCCTCTGGGGCCAACGTCCTGACTTTC